The T cell receptor (beta chain) under discussion was sequenced for a study of CXCR3-negative and CXCR3-positive naive CD8 T cells. All TRB cDNA libraries came from 5' RACE performed with UMI labels. TCRdb reprocessed the 5' RACE reads, with one entry per CDR3 protein and no DNA. The sample data list 100,000 to 150,000 distinct CDR3 sequences. There are 15 residues in the CDR3. The rearrangement joins TRBV12-3 or TRBV12-4 to TRBJ2-5; TCRdb lists TRBD1, though no DNA is available to test this call. The sample consisted of naive CXCR3- CD8+ T cells from blood. Subset indicated: CD45RO-CCR7+CD27+CD95- naive CD8+ T cells lacking CXCR3 (TNR3-). The clonotype comes from a human donor in good health. Some clones in this sample may be carry-over from other donors' samples. Here the CDR3 reads CASSPGQGFVETQYF.